This paragraph reports one T cell receptor (beta chain). Antigen unknown. Germline V gene data show CDR1 as LNHDA and CDR2 as SQIVND (reference sequence). CDR3 length equals 12 residues. Trimming took 5 bases from V and 7 from J, leaving 11 bases between them. This sample was included in a study of lymphopenia after photon versus proton radiotherapy. Study results and caveats: Relative stability marked proton patients; photon patients lost diversity and naive cells. Only patients who died were analyzed for survival; proton advantage is unproven. Larger post-nadir TCR diversity loss correlated inversely with survival in deceased patients. After lymphocyte nadir, photon-treated repertoires showed oligoclonal expansion, especially CD8+ Temra.

Sequenced by immunoSEQ multiplex PCR; TCRdb stores in-frame clones only, minus some. This table holds some 33,000 clones, almost 90% found once. This material consisted of peripheral blood, taken from a patient treated with photon-based radiotherapy. The origin of this receptor is a woman aged 45 to 65 with pancreatic cancer. The chain links TRBV19 to TRBJ1-2, with D possibly TRBD1 on 6 matching bases. The CDR3 region has the DNA TGTGCCAGTAGTCTACAGGGTCTTGGCTACACCTTC. As protein: CASSLQGLGYTF.